Listed here is a single T cell receptor (beta chain). This sample was taken from a study of Ad26.COV2.S vaccination and SARS-CoV-2 variants. Clones were sequenced by immunoSEQ multiplex PCR, and TCRdb holds only the in-frame ones, with some missing. Of about 350,000 clones listed, approximately 90% are singletons. Treatment meaning: roughly 19 received Ad26.COV2.S at low or high dose, single or two shots; about 5 received placebo; per-sample allocation not given. The samples were gathered on day 63 after the first injection of vaccine or placebo. The ends lost 7 bases at V and 1 base at J; junction bases unmatched: 4. The CDR3 length is 14 residues. The germline V gene encodes CDR1 SGHTA and CDR2 FQGNSA.

This specimen consisted of peripheral blood, obtained in a trial of Ad26.COV2.S vaccine versus placebo. V usage is TRBV7-2 and J usage is TRBJ1-1; the match to TRBD1 covers 9 bases. The sequence was obtained from a person between 18 and 65 years old who received the Ad26.COV2.S COVID-19 vaccine or a placebo. The CDR3 bases are TGTGCCAGCAACCGGGACAGGGAGAACACTGAAGCTTTCTTT. The encoded protein is CASNRDRENTEAFF. The full variable domain, with the rest looked up from reference TRBV7-2 and TRBJ1-1, is GAGVSQSPSNKVTEKGKDVELRCDPISGHTALYWYRQSLGQGLEFLIYFQGNSAPDKSGLPSDRFSAERTGGSVSTLTIQRTQQEDSAVYLCASNRDRENTEAFFGQGTRLTVV.